The 18 T cell receptor beta chains below were found in one sample sequenced in a study of T cells in Graves' hyperthyroidism and ophthalmopathy. The source material, RNA transcripts, was used to amplify TCR beta CDR3 regions. Initially, a first-round RT-PCR of the TCR CDR3 employed the HTBI primer set. TCRdb redid the calling of the multiplex PCR reads with MiXCR, one entry per CDR3 protein. The data show fewer than 900,000 distinct CDR3 sequences, around 20% seen once. Sequencing was performed on blood. These receptors all stem from a woman aged 45 to 65 with Graves' hyperthyroidism that later progressed to Graves' ophthalmopathy.

The CDR3 DNA reads TGCAGCGTTCAAGGGACAGGGGTGACCGAGCAGTACTTC. Amino acid sequence: CSVQGTGVTEQYF. The chain joins TRBV29-1 to TRBJ2-7; 10 bases are shared with TRBD1. This CDR3 has 13 residues. With V trimmed by 5 bases and J by 6 bases, 7 bases remained unmatched. CDR1 and CDR2 from the germline V gene are SQVTM and ANQGSEA.

This clonotype was counted many times. This sequence joins TRBV2 and TRBJ2-7; 11 bases agree with TRBD2. CDR3 length: 20 amino acids. Germline CDR1 reads SNHLY; CDR2 reads FYNNEI. Trimming at V came to 0 bases and at J to 1 base, leaving 14 bases not matched to a gene. Written as DNA, the CDR3 is TGTGCCAGCAGTGAAGCGTCCCGGGGGCTAGCGGGGGGAAGTTCCTACGAGCAGTACTTC. The encoded protein is CASSEASRGLAGGSSYEQYF.

DNA of the CDR3: TGTGCCAGCAGCCCCGGACAGGGCCGGGAAAACATTCAGTACTTC. Its translation is CASSPGQGRENIQYF. The chain is built from TRBV7-6 and TRBJ2-4; TRBD1 matches 8 bases. CDR3 length equals 15 residues. The germline gives CDR1 SGHVS, CDR2 FNYEAQ. After removal of 5 bases from V and 5 bases from J, the junction contained 8 bases not matched to a gene.

This clonotype was seen repeatedly, ten times or more. The V gene is TRBV6-5, the J gene TRBJ1-1; 8 bases agree with TRBD1. The J segment lost 5 bases and the V segment lost 4 bases, leaving 6 bases of the junction unmatched. Germline V gene lookup returns CDR1 MNHEY and CDR2 SVGAGI. The CDR3 covers 14 residues. The DNA for the CDR3 is TGTGCCAGCAGTTTCGGACAGGGAGGGACTGAAGCTTTCTTT. Residues: CASSFGQGGTEAFF.

This clonotype has a count of ten or more. The genes are TRBV5-1 and TRBJ2-7, with D possibly being TRBD1 (5 bases). Germline V gives CDR1 SGHRS, CDR2 YFSETQ. V lost 2 bases and J 7 bases, leaving 19 bases between the germline ends. CDR3 size: 15 residues. DNA of the CDR3: TGCGCCAGCAGCTTAGGGGTCCGTACCCTTTTAGAGCAGTACTTC. This gives the protein CASSLGVRTLLEQYF.

The chain combines TRBV9 with TRBJ2-1; D is ambiguous. Germline CDR1 reads SGDLS; CDR2 reads YYNGEE. The CDR3 runs to 13 residues. The ends were cut back, 0 bases at V and 9 bases at J, with 10 bases in the middle. The CDR3: CASSVAQPSEQFF. The CDR3 region has the DNA TGTGCCAGCAGCGTAGCTCAGCCTAGTGAGCAGTTCTTC.

This clonotype has a handful of counts. The chain employs TRBV15 and TRBJ1-2, with TRBD1 matching 9 bases. J was trimmed by 10 bases and V by 5 bases; bases with no gene match: 8. The CDR3 consists of 13 residues. Germline loops: CDR1 LNHNV, CDR2 YYDKDF (reference sequence). The CDR3 region is CATSSGQGVVYTF. CDR3 sequence (DNA): TGTGCCACCAGCTCGGGACAGGGTGTTGTCTACACCTTC.

Only a few counts were recorded for this clonotype. The CDR3 DNA is TGCGCCAGCAGCCAGGATACGGGGCCAGATACGCAGTATTTT. It translates to CASSQDTGPDTQYF. V gene TRBV4-3 combines with J gene TRBJ2-3; D tentatively reads TRBD1 or TRBD2 (5 bases each). The CDR3 is 14 residues long. Germline CDR1 and CDR2: LGHNA and YSLEER. With 3 bases removed from V and 4 bases from J, the gap between germline ends came to 11 bases.

Many counts were recorded for this clonotype. The J gene is TRBJ2-1, the V gene TRBV3-1; D may be TRBD1 (9 bases). The CDR3 is 15 residues long. V lost 8 bases to trimming and J lost 5 bases, with 19 bases between them. Germline CDR1 and CDR2: LGHDT and YNNKEL (reference sequence). The CDR3 here is CASSRGGQGNNEQFF. The CDR3 DNA sequence: TGTGCCAGCTCCCGGGGGGGACAGGGAAACAATGAGCAGTTCTTC.

Comment on this clonotype: A single base separates this from a much larger clone, so it may be a read error. CDR3 residues: CASRGQVYGYTF. The CDR3 coding sequence is TGTGCCAGCAGGGGACAGGTCTATGGCTACACCTTC. The gene calls are TRBV2 and TRBJ1-2; 8 positions match TRBD1. Per germline, CDR1 SNHLY and CDR2 FYNNEI. Trimming took 6 bases from V and 4 from J; bases not matched to a gene: 1. The CDR3 is 12 residues long.

This clonotype was picked up a small number of times. The chain carries TRBV6-1 and TRBJ2-2, with D tentatively TRBD1 (6 bases). This CDR3 has 15 amino acids. V was pared by 6 bases and J by 3 bases, with 14 bases between. In germline, CDR1 is MNHNS, CDR2 SASEGT. The DNA of the CDR3 is TGTGCCAGCAGATCCGGGACAACCGACACCGGGGAGCTGTTTTTT. Its protein is CASRSGTTDTGELFF.

This chain uses TRBV28 with TRBJ2-2; 10 nucleotides align to TRBD2. Germline loops: CDR1 MDHEN, CDR2 SYDVKM. The V segment lost 1 base and the J segment 3 bases; nucleotides outside the gene matches: 2. The CDR3 runs to 16 residues. CDR3 coding DNA: TGTGCCAGCAGTTTATCGGGACTAGCGTACACCGGGGAGCTGTTTTTT. Translating it yields CASSLSGLAYTGELFF.

The chain joins TRBV7-9 to TRBJ1-4; the D gene is possibly TRBD1 (5 bases). The CDR3 spans 13 residues. Per germline, CDR1 SEHNR and CDR2 FQNEAQ (reference sequence). With 7 bases removed from V and 7 bases from J, the gap between germline ends came to 13 bases. The DNA for the CDR3 is TGTGCCAGCACCCAGAGGGACCGTGAAAAACTGTTTTTT. This gives the protein CASTQRDREKLFF. The whole variable domain, filled in from reference TRBV7-9 and TRBJ1-4, reads DTGVSQNPRHKITKRGQNVTFRCDPISEHNRLYWYRQTLGQGPEFLTYFQNEAQLEKSRLLSDRFSAERPKGSFSTLEIQRTEQGDSAMYLCASTQRDREKLFFGSGTQLSVL.

This rearrangement joins TRBV27 to TRBJ1-4, with a tentative D call TRBD1 (5 bases). Trimming took 6 bases from V and 6 from J, leaving 17 bases between them. CDR3 length equals 15 residues. CDR1 is MNHEY and CDR2 is SMNVEV in the germline V gene (reference sequence). CDR3 sequence (DNA): TGTGCCAGCAGGCCCTTCTTGGGGACCGATGAAAAACTGTTTTTT. Translated: CASRPFLGTDEKLFF.

This clonotype was observed a handful of times. This chain connects TRBV27 to TRBJ2-1; 7 bases are a match to TRBD2. Unmatched junction bases numbered 10, after V lost 6 bases and J lost 5 bases. The CDR3 is 15 amino acids. Germline V CDR1 and CDR2: MNHEY, SMNVEV (reference sequence). The CDR3 DNA reads TGTGCCAGCAGCCTTACCGGGACTAATAACAATGAGCAGTTCTTC. Translated, it gives CASSLTGTNNNEQFF.

This clonotype has a count of ten or more. The chain has TRBV20-1 and TRBJ1-2; TRBD1 agrees at 7 bases. The germline V gene encodes CDR1 DFQATT and CDR2 SNEGSKA (reference sequence). V lost 8 bases and J lost 6; bases outside the gene matches: 18. CDR3 size: 15 residues. Written as DNA, the CDR3 is TGCAGTCACCCCTCCATCGACAGGGAAGTAGATGGCTACACCTTC. Amino acids: CSHPSIDREVDGYTF.

This clonotype showed up many times. The gene calls are TRBV7-9 and TRBJ2-1, with TRBD2 as a possible D gene (6 bases). V lost 5 bases and J 3 bases, leaving 20 bases between the germline ends. This CDR3 is built from 17 residues. CDR1 is SEHNR and CDR2 is FQNEAQ in the germline V gene (reference sequence). The CDR3 reads CASSPKVWRGLYNEQFF. The CDR3 coding sequence is TGTGCCAGCAGCCCTAAAGTGTGGCGGGGACTCTACAATGAGCAGTTCTTC. Combining the CDR3 with reference TRBV7-9 and TRBJ2-1 gives the whole variable domain DTGVSQNPRHKITKRGQNVTFRCDPISEHNRLYWYRQTLGQGPEFLTYFQNEAQLEKSRLLSDRFSAERPKGSFSTLEIQRTEQGDSAMYLCASSPKVWRGLYNEQFFGPGTRLTVL.

This clonotype was observed a few times. The chain has TRBV6-1 and TRBJ1-4, with 9 bases lining up with TRBD1. The germline V gene has CDR1 MNHNS and CDR2 SASEGT. J lost 8 bases, V lost 6 bases, and 7 bases had no gene match. This CDR3 region has 14 residues. CDR3 loop: CASRDRGRKEKLFF. CDR3 sequence (DNA): TGTGCCAGCAGGGACAGGGGCAGAAAGGAAAAACTGTTTTTT.